The 29 T cell receptor beta chains below were found in one sample sequenced in a study of identical twins. One entry per CDR3 protein results from TCRdb running MiXCR on the 5' RACE reads. Of over 500,000 distinct CDR3 sequences listed, about 20% are singletons. These sequences were also reported in another study, on T cells expressing NK-cell markers.

The sample comprised CD4+ T cells sorted from blood. The source is a woman aged 18-35 years in good health.

The chain is built from TRBV9 and TRBJ1-1; D gene unclear. The CDR3 runs 14 residues. Trimming stripped 0 bases from V and 2 bases from J, with 8 bases between. CDR1 SGDLS and CDR2 YYNGEE come from the germline V gene. Here the CDR3 reads CASSVEVINTEAFF. CDR3 bases: TGTGCCAGCAGCGTAGAGGTTATAAACACTGAAGCTTTCTTT.

The chain couples TRBV29-1 to TRBJ1-2, with D unresolved. V lost 3 bases and J 1 base, leaving 0 bases between the germline ends. The CDR3 is made up of 10 amino acids. Germline V lookup: CDR1 SQVTM, CDR2 ANQGSEA. As DNA, the CDR3 is TGCAGCGTTGATAACTATGGCTACACCTTC. Translating it yields CSVDNYGYTF.

This clonotype was picked up a small number of times. The chain is built from TRBV11-2 and TRBJ1-3; D may be TRBD1 (6 bases). CDR1 SGHAT and CDR2 FQNNGV come from the germline V gene. Trimming cost V 0 bases and J 7 bases, with 10 bases left between them. This CDR3 comprises 14 residues. The CDR3 DNA is TGTGCCAGCAGCTTAGATCGTCAGGGGAACACCATATATTTT. Translating it yields CASSLDRQGNTIYF.

This sequence joins TRBV11-3 and TRBJ2-1; tentative D call: TRBD1 (6 bases). CDR3 length: 15 residues. The germline V and J ends were trimmed by 1 base and 8 bases, with 15 bases remaining between them. Germline-derived CDR1 and CDR2 are SGHNT and YENEEA. The CDR3 nucleotides are TGTGCCAGCAGCTTAGGGCAGCCAGAGGGGGATGAGCAGTTCTTC. Amino acid sequence: CASSLGQPEGDEQFF.

This clonotype was counted only a few times. The chain uses TRBV12-3 or TRBV12-4 and TRBJ2-7, with D unresolved. The CDR3 runs 12 residues. V was shortened by 4 bases and J by 2 bases, with 6 bases between the two germline ends. The CDR3 coding sequence is TGTGCCAGCAGTTATGCCGCCTACGAGCAGTACTTC. Its translation: CASSYAAYEQYF.

The chain links TRBV7-9 to TRBJ1-6; D uncertain. Trimming removed 5 bases at V and 10 bases at J, with 12 bases between. CDR1 and CDR2 (germline): SEHNR, FQNEAQ (reference sequence). This CDR3 has 13 amino acids. In nucleotides, the CDR3 is TGTGCCAGCAGCATCCCCGCGAGCTCACCCCTCCACTTT. It encodes CASSIPASSPLHF.

This clonotype came up many times. CDR3 coding DNA: TGCAGCGTTGGTCAAGCGGGAGCTGGCGAGCAGTACTTC. It translates to CSVGQAGAGEQYF. The V gene is TRBV29-1, the J gene TRBJ2-7; 8 nucleotides align to TRBD2. This CDR3 spans 13 amino acids. Germline assignment: CDR1 SQVTM and CDR2 ANQGSEA. V lost 4 bases and J lost 6; bases outside the gene matches: 8.

This clonotype was seen a handful of times. The chain couples TRBV6-1 to TRBJ2-1; D is uncertain. Deletions cut 4 bases from V and 9 bases from J, with 16 bases between. Germline V gives CDR1 MNHNS, CDR2 SASEGT. There are 14 residues in the CDR3. CDR3 sequence reads: CASSVRPAASEQFF. The DNA of the CDR3 is TGTGCCAGCAGTGTGCGGCCGGCAGCGAGTGAGCAGTTCTTC.

The chain is built from TRBV5-5 and TRBJ2-3; 8 nucleotides match TRBD1. Per the germline V gene, CDR1 is SGHKS and CDR2 is YYEKEE (reference sequence). CDR3 size: 13 residues. V trimming: 4 bases; J trimming: 8 bases; junction bases outside the gene matches: 6. The CDR3 sequence: CASSPPGGGTQYF. The DNA for the CDR3 is TGTGCCAGCAGCCCCCCAGGGGGCGGTACGCAGTATTTT.

CDR3 region: CASSKGPQPPDTQYF. For the CDR3, the DNA is TGTGCCAGCAGTAAGGGCCCCCAACCCCCAGATACGCAGTATTTT. The chain has TRBV2 and TRBJ2-3; no firm D call. Trimming shortened V by 5 bases and J by 4 bases, and 16 bases separated the two germline ends. CDR1 and CDR2 (germline): SNHLY, FYNNEI. CDR3 length equals 15 residues. The full variable domain, completed using reference TRBV2 and TRBJ2-3, is EPEVTQTPSHQVTQMGQEVILRCVPISNHLYFYWYRQILGQKVEFLVSFYNNEISEKSEIFDDQFSVERPDGSNFTLKIRSTKLEDSAMYFCASSKGPQPPDTQYFGPGTRLTVL.

The rearrangement links TRBV28 to TRBJ2-5; perhaps TRBD2 as D (6 bases). V gave up 5 bases and J gave up 9 bases, with 10 bases separating them. The CDR3 loop spans 11 amino acids. Germline assignment: CDR1 MDHEN and CDR2 SYDVKM. The CDR3 nucleotides read TGTGCCAGCAGTACCTCGGGGGCCCAGTACTTC. It translates to CASSTSGAQYF.

In this sample, this clonotype turned up a few times. J is TRBJ2-7 and V is TRBV15, with D perhaps assigned TRBD1 or TRBD2 (5 bases each). Deletions cut 4 bases from V and 7 bases from J, with 17 bases between. Looked up from germline, CDR1 is LNHNV and CDR2 is YYDKDF (reference sequence). There are 14 residues in the CDR3. The CDR3: CATSNRDPLVEQYF. CDR3 nucleotide sequence: TGTGCCACCAGCAACCGGGACCCCTTGGTTGAGCAGTACTTC. Full variable domain (rest looked up from reference TRBV15 and TRBJ2-7): DAMVIQNPRYQVTQFGKPVTLSCSQTLNHNVMYWYQQKSSQAPKLLFHYYDKDFNNEADTPDNFQSRRPNTSFCFLDIRSPGLGDTAMYLCATSNRDPLVEQYFGPGTRLTVT.

The gene calls are TRBV29-1 and TRBJ1-1, with D unresolved. The CDR3 length is 12 residues. Trimming removed 5 bases from V and 6 bases from J, with 13 bases in between. Germline V gives CDR1 SQVTM, CDR2 ANQGSEA. CDR3 bases: TGCAGCGTTTCGGACGATCTCGCTGAAGCTTTCTTT. This gives the protein CSVSDDLAEAFF.

This chain uses TRBV6-1 with TRBJ2-1; D remains unclear. This CDR3 spans 16 amino acids. CDR1 is MNHNS and CDR2 is SASEGT in the germline V gene. Trimming removed 7 bases at V and 0 bases at J, with 16 bases between. CDR3 loop: CASTDVWRSSYNEQFF. The CDR3 bases are TGTGCCAGCACCGACGTCTGGCGGAGCTCCTACAATGAGCAGTTCTTC.

This clonotype was found many times. The chain carries TRBV29-1 and TRBJ2-5; 7 nucleotides agree with TRBD2. Germline trimming cut 6 bases from V and 4 bases from J; bases unmatched to any gene: 5. CDR1 and CDR2 from the germline V gene are SQVTM and ANQGSEA. CDR3 size: 12 residues. CDR3 bases: TGCAGCGTCCAGACTAGCCCAGAGACCCAGTACTTC. It encodes CSVQTSPETQYF.

The V call is TRBV25-1, the J call TRBJ2-1, with a weak D call TRBD2 (5 bases). Trimming shortened V by 1 base and J by 7 bases, and 17 bases separated the two germline ends. Germline V CDR1 and CDR2: MGHDK, SYGVNS. This CDR3 is built from 16 residues. The DNA of the CDR3 is TGTGCCAGCAGTGAATCTGAAGCGGCGGGTTCTAATGAGCAGTTCTTC. This sequence encodes CASSESEAAGSNEQFF.

This chain joins TRBV5-1 and TRBJ2-7, with 8 bases lining up with TRBD1. The CDR3 has 18 amino acids. The germline gives CDR1 SGHRS, CDR2 YFSETQ. V was clipped by 0 bases and J by 4 bases; unmatched bases: 15. The CDR3 is CASSLAPGGKAQYYEQYF. As DNA, the CDR3 is TGCGCCAGCAGCTTGGCGCCAGGGGGCAAAGCCCAATATTACGAGCAGTACTTC.

Only one count was recorded for this clonotype. V gene TRBV6-2 or TRBV6-3 combines with J gene TRBJ2-1, with 7 bases that match TRBD1. The CDR3 covers 16 residues. Per germline, CDR1 MNHEY and CDR2 SVGEGT. V trimming: 8 bases; J trimming: 4 bases; junction bases outside the gene matches: 14. In DNA, the CDR3 is TGTGCCAGCCGGGAAGGGATGACAGGGAAGTACAATGAGCAGTTCTTC. Translation gives CASREGMTGKYNEQFF.

This clonotype was observed a handful of times. CDR3 residues: CASSVTGRGTEAFF. In DNA, the CDR3 is TGTGCCAGCAGCGTAACAGGGCGGGGCACTGAAGCTTTCTTT. The chain combines TRBV7-2 with TRBJ1-1, with a tentative D call TRBD1 (6 bases). This CDR3 is built from 14 residues. V lost 5 bases, J lost 4 bases, and 14 bases lay in between. From germline, CDR1 is SGHTA and CDR2 FQGNSA.

Only a few counts were recorded for this clonotype. The chain combines TRBV20-1 with TRBJ1-4; 9 positions match TRBD1. Germline values: CDR1 DFQATT, CDR2 SNEGSKA (reference sequence). The V and J ends lost 7 bases and 13 bases, in that order; junction bases with no gene match: 10. The CDR3 is 12 amino acids. The CDR3 DNA follows: TGCAGTGTCGAACACGGGACAGGGATACTGTTTTTT. This sequence encodes CSVEHGTGILFF.

DNA of the CDR3: TGCAGTGGCCGGGACAGGCGGCCCGAAAAACTGTTTTTT. This translates into CSGRDRRPEKLFF. V gene TRBV20-1 combines with J gene TRBJ1-4; 8 bases line up with TRBD1. The CDR3 is made up of 13 amino acids. The germline V gene encodes CDR1 DFQATT and CDR2 SNEGSKA (reference sequence). The V and J ends lost 7 bases and 8 bases, in that order; junction bases with no gene match: 9.

The chain joins TRBV18 to TRBJ2-5; the D gene could be TRBD1 or TRBD2 (7 bases each). Germline CDR1 is KGHSH and CDR2 is LQKENI. The ends were cut back, 6 bases at V and 0 bases at J, with 17 bases in the middle. The CDR3 runs to 16 residues. Here the CDR3 reads CASSPQGGVNQETQYF. The CDR3 bases are TGTGCCAGCTCCCCCCAGGGGGGGGTGAACCAAGAGACCCAGTACTTC.

This chain joins TRBV6-2 or TRBV6-3 and TRBJ2-7, with a tentative D call TRBD2 (5 bases). Germline V gene data show CDR1 as MNHEY and CDR2 as SVGEGT. With 2 bases removed from V and 3 bases from J, the gap between germline ends came to 17 bases. CDR3 length equals 16 residues. CDR3 nucleotide sequence: TGTGCCAGCAGTTACCACCATAGGACTCGTCACTACGAGCAGTACTTC. This codes for CASSYHHRTRHYEQYF.

The chain employs TRBV15 and TRBJ2-5; TRBD2 matches 9 bases. The CDR3 has 16 amino acids. CDR1 is LNHNV, CDR2 YYDKDF, per germline (reference sequence). With 5 bases clipped from V and 4 bases from J, the junction kept 11 bases outside the gene matches. The CDR3 DNA follows: TGTGCCACCAGCGGACCGCGGGAGGGCCATTCAGAGACCCAGTACTTC. Translated, it gives CATSGPREGHSETQYF.

This chain links TRBV20-1 with TRBJ1-2; 9 positions agree with TRBD1. Trimming at V came to 3 bases and at J to 6 bases, leaving 8 bases not matched to a gene. The CDR3 consists of 14 residues. CDR1 and CDR2 from the germline V gene are DFQATT and SNEGSKA (reference sequence). CDR3 sequence (DNA): TGCAGTGCTAGTGGGGACAGGGATATCCATGGCTACACCTTC. This gives the protein CSASGDRDIHGYTF.

V usage is TRBV7-2 and J usage is TRBJ2-5; D is ambiguous. Germline assignment: CDR1 SGHTA and CDR2 FQGNSA. This CDR3 comprises 14 residues. Trimming cost V 1 base and J 5 bases, with 11 bases left between them. The CDR3 DNA reads as TGTGCCAGCAGCTTAGGTGGCCTACGGGAGACCCAGTACTTC. Encoded protein: CASSLGGLRETQYF.

This sequence joins TRBV20-1 and TRBJ2-5; 7 nucleotides line up with TRBD1. In germline, CDR1 is DFQATT, CDR2 SNEGSKA (reference sequence). This CDR3 has 13 residues. The trim removed 5 bases at V and 3 bases at J, leaving 6 bases unmatched. The DNA of the CDR3 is TGCAGTGCTCCTAGGGGGCGGGAAGAGACCCAGTACTTC. The encoded protein is CSAPRGREETQYF.

The rearrangement links TRBV29-1 to TRBJ2-3, with D perhaps TRBD1 (6 bases). The CDR3 consists of 14 residues. Between the trimmed V and J ends, which lost 8 bases and 1 base, there was a span of 16 bases. CDR1 SQVTM and CDR2 ANQGSEA come from the germline V gene. Written as DNA, the CDR3 is TGCAGCCATCGAGGGACATCTCGCACAGATACGCAGTATTTT. Amino acids: CSHRGTSRTDTQYF.

This clonotype was counted only a few times. The gene calls are TRBV5-6 and TRBJ2-1; D not resolved. Germline V CDR1 and CDR2: SGHDT, YYEEEE. V lost 0 bases, J lost 13 bases, and 11 bases lay in between. This CDR3 is built from 12 residues. The CDR3 protein is CASSLDRSRQFF. In DNA form, the CDR3 reads TGTGCCAGCAGCTTGGACCGGTCACGACAGTTCTTC. Full variable domain (outside the CDR3, taken from reference TRBV5-6 and TRBJ2-1): DAGVTQSPTHLIKTRGQQVTLRCSPKSGHDTVSWYQQALGQGPQFIFQYYEEEERQRGNFPDRFSGHQFPNYSSELNVNALLLGDSALYLCASSLDRSRQFFGPGTRLTVL.